A selection of T cell receptor beta chains follows, all from one sample in a study of molecular identifiers for immune sequencing clone quantification. TCRdb itself ran the PCR reads through MiXCR, one entry per CDR3 protein. The sample contains about 640,000 distinct CDR3 sequences, less than 20% of which appear only once. Sequenced sample: naive CD8+ T cells from blood, with Jurkat cell RNA spiked in. The receptors here all came from a human donor in good health. Some libraries in this study had Jurkat cell RNA spiked in. Each CDR3 is given with its conserved first and last residue. Fields, in order: V gene, D gene, J gene, clone size, CDR3 protein, CDR3 DNA. The D gene is left open where the match is weak. Not every row has a clone size; where given, it reads once, few, many or a size class.

>TRBV20-1|TRBD1|TRBJ2-7|many
CSAAAGTGDYYEQYF
TGCAGTGCTGCCGCCGGGACAGGGGATTACTACGAGCAGTACTTC
>TRBV25-1|-|TRBJ2-7|few
CASRDGQSYEQHF
TGTGCCAGCAGGGATGGACAATCCTACGAGCAGCACTTC
>TRBV28|TRBD1|TRBJ1-5|many
CASNRNTGVHQPQHF
TGTGCCAGCAACAGGAACACAGGGGTACATCAGCCCCAGCATTTT
>TRBV24-1|-|TRBJ2-3|many
CATSGDYRDTDTQYF
TGTGCCACCAGTGGTGACTACCGAGACACAGATACGCAGTATTTT
>TRBV20-1|-|TRBJ2-3|many
CSALGRDRHTDTQYF
TGCAGTGCTTTAGGGAGGGACAGACACACAGATACGCAGTATTTT
>TRBV4-3|-|TRBJ1-1|many
CASSQDTQGQAFTEAFF
TGCGCCAGCAGCCAAGATACCCAGGGCCAGGCTTTCACTGAAGCTTTCTTT
>TRBV6-2/TRBV6-3|TRBD1|TRBJ2-5|-
CASSSTGLQGETQYF
TGTGCCAGCAGTTCAACAGGGTTACAGGGGGAGACCCAGTACTTC
>TRBV11-1|-|TRBJ2-7|many
CASSPSGFGGAYEQYF
TGTGCCAGCAGCCCCTCCGGGTTTGGCGGGGCTTACGAGCAGTACTTC
>TRBV30|-|TRBJ1-1|few
CAWSDGPGNAEAFF
TGTGCCTGGAGTGATGGCCCGGGGAACGCTGAAGCTTTCTTT
>TRBV9|TRBD1|TRBJ2-2|-
CASSPPGQPNTGELFF
TGTGCCAGCAGCCCCCCGGGACAGCCGAACACCGGGGAGCTGTTTTTT
>TRBV7-2|-|TRBJ2-7|once
CASSFIAEVTSYEQYF
TGTGCCAGCAGCTTTATAGCGGAAGTTACTTCCTACGAGCAGTACTTC
>TRBV27|-|TRBJ2-7|-
CACSLREGLAYEQYF
TGTGCCTGCAGTTTACGAGAGGGGTTAGCCTACGAGCAGTACTTC
>TRBV6-2/TRBV6-3|-|TRBJ2-1|few
CASSYSGASYNEQFF
TGTGCCAGCAGTTACTCGGGGGCCTCCTACAATGAGCAGTTCTTC
>TRBV12-3/TRBV12-4|TRBD1|TRBJ2-3|many
CASSHGQGSTDTQYF
TGTGCCAGCAGCCATGGACAGGGCAGCACAGATACGCAGTATTTT
>TRBV20-1|TRBD2|TRBJ2-7|many
CSARETGLAHEQYF
TGCAGTGCTAGAGAAACGGGACTAGCCCACGAGCAGTACTTC
>TRBV4-3|TRBD1|TRBJ1-1|many
CASSQDRFAPEAFF
TGCGCCAGCAGCCAGGACAGGTTTGCCCCTGAAGCTTTCTTT
>TRBV7-9|-|TRBJ2-7|many
CASSSTNLGASYEQYF
TGTGCCAGCAGTTCTACAAACCTCGGGGCCTCCTACGAGCAGTACTTC
>TRBV20-1|-|TRBJ1-2|-
CSAREARIYGYTF
TGCAGTGCTAGAGAGGCGAGAATCTATGGCTACACCTTC
>TRBV4-3|TRBD2|TRBJ2-1|-
CASSQDSSGGTYNEQFF
TGCGCCAGCAGCCAAGATTCAAGCGGGGGAACCTACAATGAGCAGTTCTTC
>TRBV12-3/TRBV12-4|-|TRBJ2-3|many
CASSLSGGGEGTDTQYF
TGTGCCAGCAGCCTCTCAGGGGGAGGCGAGGGTACAGATACGCAGTATTTT
>TRBV4-3|-|TRBJ2-2|many
CASSQGVGGIQANTGELFF
TGCGCCAGCAGCCAAGGGGTTGGTGGGATCCAGGCGAACACCGGGGAGCTGTTTTTT
>TRBV4-3|-|TRBJ2-3|many
CASSQGTSITDTQYF
TGCGCCAGCAGCCAAGGGACCTCTATTACAGATACGCAGTATTTT
>TRBV28|-|TRBJ1-4|many
CASTWEAENEKLFF
TGTGCCAGCACCTGGGAGGCAGAAAATGAAAAACTGTTTTTT
>TRBV11-2|-|TRBJ2-5|many
CASSHLKETQYF
TGTGCCAGCAGCCACCTAAAAGAGACCCAGTACTTC
>TRBV4-1|TRBD1|TRBJ2-3|many
CASSQGSRGLSDTQYF
TGCGCCAGCAGCCAAGGTAGCAGGGGGCTCTCAGATACGCAGTATTTT
>TRBV19|TRBD1|TRBJ1-1|few
CASSIIQGGTEAFF
TGTGCCAGTAGTATTATACAGGGGGGCACTGAAGCTTTCTTT
>TRBV20-1|-|TRBJ1-2|few
CSASNVGERPGLNYGYTF
TGCAGTGCTAGTAACGTAGGGGAGAGACCCGGTCTTAACTATGGCTACACCTTC
>TRBV29-1|-|TRBJ2-2|many
CSVERGANTGELFF
TGCAGCGTTGAACGGGGGGCCAACACCGGGGAGCTGTTTTTT
>TRBV5-6|TRBD2|TRBJ2-7|-
CASSMLAGGYEQYF
TGTGCCAGCAGCATGCTAGCGGGAGGCTACGAGCAGTACTTC
>TRBV20-1|TRBD2|TRBJ2-7|many
CSARDNQGGTSGRDYEQYF
TGCAGTGCTAGAGATAATCAGGGGGGGACTAGCGGGAGAGACTACGAGCAGTACTTC
>TRBV5-4|-|TRBJ1-2|many
CASTQARLSTLGYTF
TGTGCCAGCACCCAGGCGAGGTTGAGTACTCTCGGCTACACCTTC
>TRBV20-1|-|TRBJ2-3|-
CSTRDPGEVWTDTQYF
TGCAGTACTAGAGATCCGGGGGAGGTATGGACAGATACGCAGTATTTT
>TRBV14|-|TRBJ2-7|-
CASSQEDRGIDEQYF
TGTGCCAGCAGCCAAGAGGATAGGGGGATCGACGAGCAGTACTTC